Below, one TCR beta chain is given with its context. Its specificity is not known. Approximately 2.2 micrograms of genomic DNA from cryopreserved PBMCs went into TCR beta libraries. This CDR3 region has 15 residues. Germline CDR1 and CDR2: MNHEY and SVGAGI. V was clipped by 6 bases and J by 0 bases; unmatched bases: 4. Profiling relied on immunoSEQ multiplex PCR, and the TCRdb table lists in-frame clones only, not all of them. The table lists some 130,000 clones, 60% to 85% of them singletons. The data were obtained in a study of cytotoxic CD8 clonotypes in ibrutinib-treated CLL. Study conclusions and caveats: Clonality went higher at ibrutinib response and then dropped back toward baseline at progression.

The rearrangement joins TRBV6-5 to TRBJ1-3; 8 bases fit TRBD1. The sample consisted of PBMCs, taken after 24 months of ibrutinib treatment. This TCR was sampled from a human donor with chronic lymphocytic leukemia. CDR3 protein: CASSVDRGSGNTIYF. DNA for the CDR3: TGTGCCAGCAGCGTTGACAGGGGCTCTGGAAACACCATATATTTT.